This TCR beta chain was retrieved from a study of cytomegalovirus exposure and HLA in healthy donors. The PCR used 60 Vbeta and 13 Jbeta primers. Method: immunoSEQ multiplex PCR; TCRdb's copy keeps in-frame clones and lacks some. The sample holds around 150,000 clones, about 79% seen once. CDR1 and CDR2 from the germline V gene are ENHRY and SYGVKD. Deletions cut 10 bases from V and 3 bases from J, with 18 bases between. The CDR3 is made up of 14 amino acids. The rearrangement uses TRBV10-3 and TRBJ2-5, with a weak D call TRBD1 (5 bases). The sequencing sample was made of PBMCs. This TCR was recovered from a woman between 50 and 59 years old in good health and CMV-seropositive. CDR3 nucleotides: TGTGCCACGTCAAACACCCCCAGGGAAGAGACCCAGTACTTC. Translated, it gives CATSNTPREETQYF.